These 19 T cell receptor beta chains came from one sample sequenced in a study of tumor-infiltrating lymphocytes in primary liver carcinoma. Making TCR beta cDNA involved roughly 0.55 ug total RNA and a constant-region primer. Libraries for TCR beta were built through three nested multiplex PCR rounds, which together made up a slightly modified ARM-PCR procedure. For approximately 11 cycles apiece, the opening two PCR rounds ran with TRBV1-TRBV30 forward primers and a C-beta reverse primer. One entry per CDR3 protein, called by TCRdb with MiXCR from the multiplex PCR reads. The sample gives 320,000 or so distinct CDR3 sequences, more than 55% of which show up once; roughly 9% is in the top ten. Germline DNA was extracted too, while blood RNA derived from unsorted whole blood. Sequenced material: peripheral blood. The receptors come from a man between 40 and 49 years old with primary liver carcinoma and hepatitis B virus infection.

Comments on this clonotype: It may be a read error: a sequence one base away is much more abundant. The chain is built from TRBV5-4 and TRBJ2-1; D is unclear. Looked up from germline, CDR1 is SGHNT and CDR2 is YYREEE (reference sequence). The germline V and J ends were trimmed by 2 bases and 2 bases, with 17 bases remaining between them. The CDR3 extends over 17 amino acids. CDR3 amino acids: CASSFSAWVSTYNEQFF. Here the CDR3 DNA reads TGTGCCAGCAGCTTTTCCGCTTGGGTAAGCACCTACAATGAGCAGTTCTTC.

The chain employs TRBV12-3 or TRBV12-4 and TRBJ2-7; perhaps TRBD2 as D (7 bases). The CDR3 has 15 amino acids. V lost 3 bases and J lost 0, with 12 bases in between. The CDR3 here is CASSLGGGLSYEQYF. In DNA, the CDR3 is TGTGCCAGCAGTTTGGGGGGGGGCCTCTCCTACGAGCAGTACTTC.

Turning to this clonotype: This may be a read error: a much more frequent sequence differs by one nucleotide. The chain recombines TRBV6-6 with TRBJ2-7; the match to TRBD2 covers 7 bases. CDR1 MNHNY and CDR2 SVGAGI come from the germline V gene (reference sequence). The CDR3 sequence is 14 residues long. J was trimmed by 5 bases and V by 4 bases; bases with no gene match: 8. CDR3 DNA: TGTGCCAGCAGTTCCCCCGGGGGGACCCACGAGCAGTACTTC. Amino acid sequence: CASSSPGGTHEQYF.

As for this clonotype: A read error is possible here, since a much larger clone lies one base away. Here the CDR3 omits its conserved ending phenylalanine or tryptophan, so a read error is the likely source. The chain recombines TRBV5-6 with TRBJ2-4; D remains unclear. V lost 6 bases and J 0 bases, leaving 7 bases between the germline ends. The germline V gene has CDR1 SGHDT and CDR2 YYEEEE. There are 13 residues in the CDR3. Written as DNA, the CDR3 is TGTGCCAGCACCTCACTAGCCAAAAACATTCAGTACTCC. Translating gives CASTSLAKNIQYS.

On this clonotype itself: This may arise from a read error, as a much more abundant clone is one base away. The V and J genes are TRBV12-5 and TRBJ1-1, with a possible D match to TRBD1 (5 bases). Trimming stripped 1 base from V and 3 bases from J, with 15 bases between. The germline gives CDR1 LGHNT, CDR2 FRNRAP. The CDR3 consists of 16 residues. The CDR3 DNA sequence: TGTGCTAGTGGTTTGGCGGCCGGGGCAGGGTACACTGAAGCTTTCTTT. Translating gives CASGLAAGAGYTEAFF.

The table lists this clonotype with many counts. The chain combines TRBV18 with TRBJ2-3; D may be TRBD2 (5 bases). V dropped 3 bases and J dropped 14 bases, with 18 bases sitting between them. The CDR3 loop spans 13 amino acids. CDR1 is KGHSH and CDR2 is LQKENI in the germline V gene. The CDR3 loop is CASSPLSAVEAYF. CDR3 DNA sequence: TGTGCCAGCTCACCGCTCTCAGCGGTCGAGGCGTATTTT. The whole variable domain, remainder taken from reference TRBV18 and TRBJ2-3, is NAGVMQNPRHLVRRRGQEARLRCSPMKGHSHVYWYRQLPEEGLKFMVYLQKENIIDESGMPKERFSAEFPKEGPSILRIQQVVRGDSAAYFCASSPLSAVEAYFGPGTRLTVL.

This clonotype was observed a handful of times. The V gene is TRBV5-4, the J gene TRBJ2-1; 11 bases match TRBD2. The length of the CDR3 is 15 residues. The V gene end was trimmed by 5 bases and the J gene end by 8 bases; junction bases not matched to a gene: 9. Germline-derived CDR1 and CDR2 are SGHNT and YYREEE (reference sequence). This chain's CDR3 is CASSPGLAGRDEQFF. CDR3 nucleotide sequence: TGTGCCAGCAGTCCTGGACTAGCGGGTAGAGATGAGCAGTTCTTC.

As for this clonotype: A read error may be the cause here, since a much bigger clone is one base away. The chain links TRBV14 to TRBJ1-5; D is ambiguous. Looked up from germline, CDR1 is SGHDN and CDR2 is FVKESK. The length of the CDR3 is 13 residues. CDR3 nucleotides: TGTGCCAGCAGCCAGGGCATCAATCGGCCCCAGCATTTT. Translated, it gives CASSQGINRPQHF.

The rearrangement uses TRBV28 and TRBJ1-1; D uncertain. Germline V gives CDR1 MDHEN, CDR2 SYDVKM. This CDR3 has 11 amino acids. V lost 6 bases and J 4 bases, leaving 6 bases between the germline ends. CDR3 region: CASSLSTEAFF. The DNA of the CDR3 is TGTGCCAGCAGCCTTTCCACTGAAGCTTTCTTT.

As regards this clonotype: Possible read error: a much larger clone is one base away. The V call is TRBV11-2, the J call TRBJ1-1, with D uncertain. The CDR3 is 13 residues long. Looked up from germline, CDR1 is SGHAT and CDR2 is FQNNGV. In DNA, the CDR3 is TGTGCCAGCAGCTTCTCGACGAACACTGAAGGTTTCTTT. Translating gives CASSFSTNTEGFF.

Notes on this clonotype: The junction departs from the called germline gene at one end, perhaps through a read error. This chain uses TRBV11-2 with TRBJ2-7; no definite D call. The length of the CDR3 is 13 residues. Germline CDR1 is SGHAT and CDR2 is FQNNGV. CDR3 residues: CASCLVHPYEQYF. CDR3 DNA sequence: TGTGCCAGCTGCTTAGTCCACCCCTACGAGCAGTACTTC.

This clonotype was observed a handful of times. Mismatch with germline at one junction end may stem from a read error. The V and J genes are TRBV12-3 or TRBV12-4 and TRBJ2-5; D uncertain. The CDR3 length is 15 residues. Here the CDR3 reads CAGSLGRLYQETQYF. The CDR3 DNA is TGTGCCGGCAGTTTGGGTCGACTGTACCAAGAGACCCAGTACTTC.

In its sample, this clonotype was seen a few times. V gene TRBV28 combines with J gene TRBJ2-7, with D unresolved. V was trimmed by 6 bases and J by 5 bases, leaving 11 bases between them. There are 12 residues in the CDR3. Germline CDR1 and CDR2: MDHEN and SYDVKM. As DNA, the CDR3 is TGTGCCAGCAGCCCAACGAGCAACGAGCAGTACTTC. This sequence encodes CASSPTSNEQYF.

A single count supports this clonotype. Compared with germline, one end of the junction differs, possibly owing to a read error. This rearrangement joins TRBV4-2 to TRBJ2-7, with 13 nucleotides matching TRBD2. Per germline, CDR1 LGHNA and CDR2 YNFKEQ. The CDR3 contains 17 residues. Written as DNA, the CDR3 is TGTGTCAGCAGCCAAGCGGGGACTAGCGGGACCTCCTACGAGCAGTACTTC. It codes for CVSSQAGTSGTSYEQYF.

This clonotype was counted a single time. A much bigger clone sits one base away, suggesting this may be a read error. This rearrangement joins TRBV12-3 or TRBV12-4 to TRBJ2-1, with 11 bases that match TRBD2. CDR3 length: 14 amino acids. The CDR3: CTSSLGTSGPKQFF. The CDR3 DNA follows: TGTACCAGCAGTTTGGGGACTAGCGGACCAAAGCAGTTCTTC.

Points on this clonotype: At one boundary the junction diverges from the germline segment, which might be a read error. This chain links TRBV11-1 with TRBJ2-2; TRBD2 might be the D (6 bases). The CDR3 is made up of 15 amino acids. CDR1 and CDR2 from the germline V gene are SGHAT and FQDESV (reference sequence). The CDR3 sequence: CDSSGRPSNTGGLFF. In DNA form, the CDR3 reads TGTGACAGCAGCGGGCGTCCATCGAACACCGGGGGGCTGTTTTTT. Full variable domain (rest looked up from reference TRBV11-1 and TRBJ2-2): EAEVAQSPRYKITEKSQAVAFWCDPISGHATLYWYRQILGQGPELLVQFQDESVVDDSQLPKDRFSAERLKGVDSTLKIQPAELGDSAMYLCDSSGRPSNTGGLFFGEGSRLTVL.

Of note for this clonotype: A read error is possible here, since a much larger clone lies one base away. The CDR3 spells CAISERSQGGVDTQYF. The CDR3 DNA sequence: TGTGCCATCAGCGAGAGATCTCAGGGAGGAGTAGATACGCAGTATTTT. The V gene is TRBV10-3, the J gene TRBJ2-3; TRBD2 is a possible D gene (6 bases). V dropped 6 bases and J dropped 5 bases, with 21 bases sitting between them. CDR1 is ENHRY, CDR2 SYGVKD, per germline. The CDR3 is 16 amino acids.

This clonotype is a singleton in its sample. Just one base apart from a much larger clone, this may be a read error. The chain is built from TRBV4-3 and TRBJ1-1; D is uncertain. V lost 0 bases, J lost 7 bases, and 15 bases lay in between. The germline V gene encodes CDR1 LGHNA and CDR2 YSLEER. This CDR3 contains 15 residues. CDR3 DNA sequence: TGCGCCAGCAGCCAAGAGGCCACTTCCATGGGTGAAGCTTTCTTT. It is translated as CASSQEATSMGEAFF.

The chain joins TRBV7-8 to TRBJ2-1; D is possibly TRBD2 (5 bases). Germline CDR1 is SGHVS and CDR2 is FQNEAQ. V was shortened by 5 bases and J by 0 bases, with 20 bases between the two germline ends. The CDR3 has 18 amino acids. CDR3 residues: CASSKTSSGGVSYNEQFF. The CDR3 coding sequence is TGTGCCAGCAGCAAAACTTCAAGCGGAGGAGTCTCCTACAATGAGCAGTTCTTC.